Described below is a single T cell receptor beta chain sequence and its context. As originally analysed: Reference gene primer amplification gave nucleated cell count estimates. Produced via immunoSEQ multiplex PCR; TCRdb's table is partial and in-frame only. Clone size and the V and J calls come from that table; the DNA yielded D and trimming. The sample lists 310,000 or so clones, roughly 90% occurring once. The data were taken from a study of blood T cell repertoires in COVID-19. Study background: COVID-19 samples collected from the United States, Italy and Spain covered acute and convalescent phases. T cells, B-cell-depleted T cells, or PBMCs provided the cDNA or gDNA that served as material.

CDR1 is MNHEY and CDR2 is SMNVEV in the germline V gene (reference sequence). The CDR3 length is 14 residues. The ends lost 6 bases at V and 7 bases at J; junction bases unmatched: 7. Sequencing input: peripheral blood. This chain joins TRBV27 and TRBJ1-4, with 8 bases lining up with TRBD1. The sequence came from a woman in her 30s with COVID-19, enrolled during active disease. The CDR3 is CASRTSGQGEKLFF. The CDR3, as DNA: TGTGCCAGCAGAACCAGCGGACAGGGTGAAAAACTGTTTTTT.